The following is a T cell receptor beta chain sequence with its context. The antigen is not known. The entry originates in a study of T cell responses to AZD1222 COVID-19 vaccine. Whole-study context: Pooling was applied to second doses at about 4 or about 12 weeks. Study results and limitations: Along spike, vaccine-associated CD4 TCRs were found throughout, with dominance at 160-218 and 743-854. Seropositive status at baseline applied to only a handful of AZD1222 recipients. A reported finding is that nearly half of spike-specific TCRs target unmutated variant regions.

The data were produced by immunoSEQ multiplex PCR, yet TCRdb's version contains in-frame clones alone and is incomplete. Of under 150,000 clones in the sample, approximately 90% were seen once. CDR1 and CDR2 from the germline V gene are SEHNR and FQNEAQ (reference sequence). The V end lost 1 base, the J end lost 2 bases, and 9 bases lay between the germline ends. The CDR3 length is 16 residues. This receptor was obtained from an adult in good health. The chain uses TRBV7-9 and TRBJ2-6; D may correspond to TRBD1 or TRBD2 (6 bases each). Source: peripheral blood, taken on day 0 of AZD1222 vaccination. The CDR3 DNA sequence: TGTGCCAGCAGCTTAGGGGGGGCCCCTGGGGCCAACGTCCTGACTTTC. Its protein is CASSLGGAPGANVLTF. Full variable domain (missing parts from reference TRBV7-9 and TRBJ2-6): DTGVSQNPRHKITKRGQNVTFRCDPISEHNRLYWYRQTLGQGPEFLTYFQNEAQLEKSRLLSDRFSAERPKGSFSTLEIQRTEQGDSAMYLCASSLGGAPGANVLTFGAGSRLTVL.